This T cell receptor (beta chain) stems from a study of molecular identifiers for immune sequencing clone quantification. General study points: Beyond 20 RNA copies, clones held over 99% of effector molecules, compared with under 1% in naive cells. Jurkat TCR RNA spiked in from one cell could reportedly be detected among about a million naive cells.

Germline V gene sequence: CDR1 MNHEY, CDR2 SVGEGT. Trimming removed 5 bases from V and 6 bases from J, with 13 bases in between. This CDR3 contains 13 residues. TCRdb reanalysed the PCR reads using MiXCR and keeps one entry per CDR3 protein. The table shows around 82,000 distinct CDR3 sequences, with around 19% occurring only once. This clonotype was seen repeatedly, ten times or more. As yet, its antigen is unknown. Using 10%, 30% or 50% RNA, naive CD8 libraries were derived from approximately 20,000 to 1,000,000 sorted cells. Naive CD8 T cells were sorted, and the gate applied was CD8+CD4-CCR7+CD45RA+.

The material sequenced was naive CD8+ T cells from blood, with Jurkat cell RNA spiked in. Subset of the sample: FACS-sorted CD8+CD4-CCR7+CD45RA+ naive T cells. This sequence joins TRBV6-2 or TRBV6-3 and TRBJ1-2, with D perhaps TRBD1 (5 bases). The sequence derives from a human donor in good health. Some libraries in this study had Jurkat cell RNA spiked in. The CDR3 DNA is TGTGCCAGCAGTGACGGGACCTACCATGGCTACACCTTC. It yields the protein CASSDGTYHGYTF.